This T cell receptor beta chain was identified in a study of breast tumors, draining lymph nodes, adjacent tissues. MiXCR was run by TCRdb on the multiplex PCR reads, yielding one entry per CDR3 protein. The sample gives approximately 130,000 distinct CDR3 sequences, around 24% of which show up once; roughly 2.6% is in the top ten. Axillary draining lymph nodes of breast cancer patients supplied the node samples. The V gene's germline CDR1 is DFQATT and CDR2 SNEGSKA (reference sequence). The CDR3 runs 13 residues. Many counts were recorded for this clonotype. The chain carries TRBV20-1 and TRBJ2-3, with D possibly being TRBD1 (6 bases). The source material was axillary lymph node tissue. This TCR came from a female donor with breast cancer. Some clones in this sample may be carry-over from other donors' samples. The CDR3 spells CSPKQGNTDTQYF. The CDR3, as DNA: TGCAGCCCGAAACAGGGAAACACAGATACGCAGTATTTT.